The T cell receptor beta chain under discussion was sequenced for a study of OX40 agonist ivuxolimab in advanced cancers. Study overall: Three patients got partial responses; one had hepatocellular carcinoma and two had cutaneous melanoma. Regarding the study as a whole: Expanded clones tended on average to be more numerous among CD8+ T cells than CD4+. Determination of antigen specificity was not performed for the expanded peripheral T cells.

Generated by immunoSEQ multiplex PCR, the TCRdb table keeps only in-frame clones and is missing some. Here the sample spans over 100,000 clones, just under 95% being singletons. Blood got drawn at baseline, again on cycle 4 day 1, and then on cycle 7 day 1. This clone was seen only once. Its specificity is unknown. The sequence was collected from an adult with an advanced solid tumor such as melanoma, head and neck, liver or kidney cancer. Source: CD4+ or CD8+ T cells sorted from blood, taken in a trial of the OX40 agonist ivuxolimab.

This chain's CDR3 is CASRVRQGQETQYF. CDR3 nucleotide sequence: TGTGCCAGCCGTGTACGACAGGGCCAAGAGACCCAGTACTTC. The genes are TRBV6-1 and TRBJ2-5; 7 bases line up with TRBD1. The CDR3 length is 14 residues. The V segment lost 8 bases and the J segment 1 base; nucleotides outside the gene matches: 7. Germline V lookup: CDR1 MNHNS, CDR2 SASEGT.